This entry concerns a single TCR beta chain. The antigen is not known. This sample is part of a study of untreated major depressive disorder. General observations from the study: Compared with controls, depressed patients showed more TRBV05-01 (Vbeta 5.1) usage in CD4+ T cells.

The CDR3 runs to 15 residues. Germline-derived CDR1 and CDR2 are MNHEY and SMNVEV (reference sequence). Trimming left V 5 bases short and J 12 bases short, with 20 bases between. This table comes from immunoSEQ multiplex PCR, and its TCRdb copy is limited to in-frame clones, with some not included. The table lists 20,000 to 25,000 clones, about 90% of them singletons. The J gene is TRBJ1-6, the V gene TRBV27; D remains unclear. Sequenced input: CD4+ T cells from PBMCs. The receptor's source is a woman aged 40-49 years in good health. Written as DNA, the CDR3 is TGTGCCAGCAGTAGATGGGCCCCAGGCATTGAACCCCTCCACTTT. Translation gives CASSRWAPGIEPLHF.